Presented here are 23 T cell receptor beta chains from one specimen sequenced in a study of cytomegalovirus exposure and HLA in healthy donors. The PCR was carried out with 60 Vbeta primers and 13 Jbeta primers. Assay used: immunoSEQ multiplex PCR; TCRdb lists only in-frame clones, some missing. This table lists more than 90,000 clones. The sequenced sample was PBMCs. These receptor sequences come from a man aged 35 to 55 in good health and CMV-seropositive.

The chain carries TRBV7-2 and TRBJ2-4; no clear D gene. Germline V gene sequence: CDR1 SGHTA, CDR2 FQGNSA. This CDR3 has 12 residues. V lost 4 bases, J lost 8 bases, and 9 bases lay in between. CDR3 coding DNA: TGTGCCAGCAGCTCAGCCCCGTACATTCAGTACTTC. It codes for CASSSAPYIQYF.

The J gene is TRBJ2-1, the V gene TRBV5-6; D gene uncertain. This CDR3 contains 18 residues. The germline V and J ends were trimmed by 0 bases and 0 bases, with 16 bases remaining between them. Germline V CDR1 and CDR2: SGHDT, YYEEEE. The CDR3 DNA reads TGTGCCAGCAGCTTGGTTTTTTTTGGTACTGACTCCTACAATGAGCAGTTCTTC. Protein sequence: CASSLVFFGTDSYNEQFF.

V and J are TRBV5-1 and TRBJ1-1, with D possibly being TRBD1 (5 bases). CDR1 and CDR2 from the germline V gene are SGHRS and YFSETQ. The CDR3 loop spans 14 amino acids. The V end was cut by 2 bases, the J end by 0 bases, with 8 bases between. The CDR3, as DNA: TGCGCCAGCAGCTTTAAGGACATGAACACTGAAGCTTTCTTT. Translation gives CASSFKDMNTEAFF.

The chain joins TRBV5-6 to TRBJ2-7, with TRBD1 as a possible D gene (5 bases). Germline V gene sequence: CDR1 SGHDT, CDR2 YYEEEE. CDR3 length: 17 residues. Trimming left V 5 bases short and J 0 bases short, with 21 bases between. The CDR3 DNA sequence: TGTGCCAGCAGGTCAAGACTCAGGACAAGAAGCTCCTACGAGCAGTACTTC. Translating gives CASRSRLRTRSSYEQYF. The complete variable domain, with remaining parts taken from reference TRBV5-6 and TRBJ2-7, reads DAGVTQSPTHLIKTRGQQVTLRCSPKSGHDTVSWYQQALGQGPQFIFQYYEEEERQRGNFPDRFSGHQFPNYSSELNVNALLLGDSALYLCASRSRLRTRSSYEQYFGPGTRLTVT.

The chain combines TRBV10-3 with TRBJ2-2, with TRBD2 matching over 7 bases. CDR3 size: 14 residues. The germline V gene has CDR1 ENHRY and CDR2 SYGVKD. After removal of 10 bases from V and 5 bases from J, the junction contained 10 bases not matched to a gene. The CDR3, as DNA: TGTGCCACCTGGATTGGCGGGAGAACCGGGGAGCTGTTTTTT. It yields the protein CATWIGGRTGELFF.

The rearrangement uses TRBV5-4 and TRBJ1-2; 12 bases match TRBD1. This CDR3 contains 16 residues. V shed 5 bases, J shed 7 bases, and the junction held 12 bases outside the gene matches. Per germline, CDR1 SGHNT and CDR2 YYREEE (reference sequence). CDR3 amino acids: CASRPSGTGGFIGYTF. DNA for the CDR3: TGTGCCAGCAGGCCCTCCGGGACAGGGGGCTTCATTGGCTACACCTTC.

The chain links TRBV6-1 to TRBJ1-6; 7 nucleotides agree with TRBD1. CDR1 is MNHNS and CDR2 is SASEGT in the germline V gene. Trimming removed 5 bases from V and 5 bases from J; junction bases left unmatched: 6. The CDR3 has 15 amino acids. The CDR3 protein is CASSPYRGDNSPLHF. In nucleotides, the CDR3 is TGTGCCAGCAGTCCGTACAGGGGTGATAATTCACCCCTCCACTTT.

This chain connects TRBV11-3 to TRBJ2-1; the match to TRBD2 covers 12 bases. The V gene's germline CDR1 is SGHNT and CDR2 YENEEA. The CDR3 is 15 residues long. V lost 11 bases and J lost 4; bases outside the gene matches: 9. Written as DNA, the CDR3 is TGTGCCTGCCCGACTAGCGGGAGATCGTACAATGAGCAGTTCTTC. It translates to CACPTSGRSYNEQFF.

The chain uses TRBV5-1 and TRBJ1-1; a weak D match, TRBD1 (6 bases). The CDR3 consists of 17 residues. Trimming cost V 3 bases and J 4 bases, with 22 bases left between them. CDR1 is SGHRS, CDR2 YFSETQ, per germline. The CDR3 coding sequence is TGCGCCAGCAGCTCTATGGACAGCATTAAAAGGGGCACTGAAGCTTTCTTT. Its protein product is CASSSMDSIKRGTEAFF.

This chain links TRBV27 with TRBJ1-1; no clear D gene. CDR3 size: 15 residues. The germline V gene encodes CDR1 MNHEY and CDR2 SMNVEV (reference sequence). The germline V and J ends were trimmed by 0 bases and 0 bases, with 8 bases remaining between them. The CDR3 coding sequence is TGTGCCAGCAGTTTATCGTCGGGTATGAACACTGAAGCTTTCTTT. This gives the protein CASSLSSGMNTEAFF.

The J gene is TRBJ2-7, the V gene TRBV19; D remains unclear. Germline CDR1 and CDR2: LNHDA and SQIVND (reference sequence). This CDR3 contains 15 residues. Trimming pared 10 bases from V and 2 bases from J, leaving 21 bases between. As DNA, the CDR3 is TGTGCCAACTCCCCCATTGACATCTTCCCCTACGAGCAGTACTTC. The encoded protein is CANSPIDIFPYEQYF.

Its frequency marks this clone as large. The J gene is TRBJ1-3, the V gene TRBV4-1, with a possible D match to TRBD1 (5 bases). V dropped 3 bases and J dropped 5 bases, with 17 bases sitting between them. Germline V CDR1 and CDR2: MGHRA, YSYEKL. The CDR3 totals 16 residues. CDR3 sequence (DNA): TGCGCCAGCAGCCATGTCTGGACAACACAACGAAACACCATATATTTT. Amino acids: CASSHVWTTQRNTIYF.

The J gene is TRBJ2-1, the V gene TRBV2, with 7 bases aligning to TRBD2. This CDR3 has 16 residues. Per germline, CDR1 SNHLY and CDR2 FYNNEI. V gave up 4 bases and J gave up 5 bases; unmatched junction bases: 11. The DNA for the CDR3 is TGTGCCAGCAGTGGTGCCGCGGGACTACCGAACAATGAGCAGTTCTTC. Translation: CASSGAAGLPNNEQFF.

As to this clone: Compared with germline, one end of the junction differs, possibly owing to a read error. The chain employs TRBV4-1 and TRBJ1-1; D is uncertain. The germline CDR1 and CDR2 sequences are MGHRA and YSYEKL. CDR3 size: 15 residues. The CDR3 nucleotides read TGCGCCGGCAGCCATGGACCGGAACGGGGCACTGAAGCTTTCTTT. It codes for CAGSHGPERGTEAFF.

Notes on this clone: The junction differs from germline at one of its ends, possibly a read error. V gene TRBV7-7 combines with J gene TRBJ2-3; 13 nucleotides line up with TRBD2. The CDR3 spans 15 residues. Germline CDR1 and CDR2: SSHAT and FNYEAQ (reference sequence). In nucleotides, the CDR3 is TGTGCTAGCAGCTTGACTAGCGGGAGGACAGATACGCAGTATTTT. It is translated as CASSLTSGRTDTQYF.

In regard to this clone: Other DNA sequences within the sample encode an identical CDR3. V is TRBV19 and J is TRBJ1-4, with D uncertain. In germline, CDR1 is LNHDA, CDR2 SQIVND (reference sequence). The length of the CDR3 is 18 residues. Trimming took off 6 bases at V and 0 bases at J, with 20 bases between the two ends. The CDR3 loop is CASRFRSGLAATNEKLFF. CDR3 coding DNA: TGTGCCAGTAGATTTCGTAGTGGGCTTGCTGCAACTAATGAAAAACTGTTTTTT.

J is TRBJ2-2 and V is TRBV6-4, with D perhaps matching TRBD2 (5 bases). Trimming took off 6 bases at V and 1 base at J, with 12 bases between the two ends. CDR3 length: 15 amino acids. Germline V lookup: CDR1 MRHNA, CDR2 SNTAGT. The CDR3 nucleotides are TGTGCCAGCAGCTCCGGACGGGAGAACACCGGGGAGCTGTTTTTT. Protein: CASSSGRENTGELFF.

The chain joins TRBV5-1 to TRBJ2-1, with 15 nucleotides matching TRBD2. This CDR3 has 17 residues. The J segment lost 6 bases and the V segment lost 3 bases, leaving 7 bases of the junction unmatched. Germline V gene sequence: CDR1 SGHRS, CDR2 YFSETQ. The CDR3 region is CASSSGLAGGPGNEQFF. The DNA for the CDR3 is TGCGCCAGCAGCTCAGGACTAGCGGGAGGGCCGGGCAATGAGCAGTTCTTC.

The J gene is TRBJ2-1, the V gene TRBV25-1, with D uncertain. Germline CDR1 MGHDK, CDR2 SYGVNS. The CDR3 spans 11 residues. V lost 4 bases and J lost 5, with 3 bases in between. The CDR3 DNA sequence: TGTGCCAGCAGTGGAGACAATGAGCAGTTCTTC. It translates to CASSGDNEQFF.

J is TRBJ2-7 and V is TRBV4-2; D is ambiguous. The CDR3 totals 12 residues. V lost 1 base to trimming and J lost 6 bases, with 7 bases between them. Germline CDR1 and CDR2: LGHNA and YNFKEQ. The CDR3 DNA sequence: TGTGCCAGCAGCCAAGGATCGAGCGAGCAGTACTTC. This gives the protein CASSQGSSEQYF.

The chain employs TRBV6-6 and TRBJ2-1, with 7 bases lining up with TRBD1. CDR3 length: 16 residues. Germline V CDR1 and CDR2: MNHNY, SVGAGI (reference sequence). The junction had 6 bases not matched to a gene; V was cut back by 2 bases and J by 2 bases. CDR3 sequence reads: CASSYNVRGTYNEQFF. Written as DNA, the CDR3 is TGTGCCAGCAGTTACAACGTCAGGGGGACCTACAATGAGCAGTTCTTC.

The gene calls are TRBV7-6 and TRBJ2-2, with D perhaps TRBD2 (5 bases). CDR1 and CDR2 (germline): SGHVS, FNYEAQ. Trimming cost V 8 bases and J 5 bases, with 9 bases left between them. The CDR3 is 12 amino acids. The CDR3: CASRRGTGELFF. The CDR3 nucleotides are TGTGCCAGCCGAAGAGGGACCGGGGAGCTGTTTTTT. The whole variable domain, remainder taken from reference TRBV7-6 and TRBJ2-2, is GAGVSQSPRYKVTKRGQDVALRCDPISGHVSLYWYRQALGQGPEFLTYFNYEAQQDKSGLPNDRFSAERPEGSISTLTIQRTEQRDSAMYRCASRRGTGELFFGEGSRLTVL.

The chain has TRBV6-5 and TRBJ2-3, with D maybe TRBD1 (5 bases). The J call may be in error: the DNA end matches TRBJ1-5 better. Germline lookup yields CDR1 MNHEY and CDR2 SVGAGI. The CDR3 is made up of 14 amino acids. The CDR3 nucleotides are TGTGCCAGCAGTTACAGGGGCGGTACAGATACGCAGCATTTT. Its protein product is CASSYRGGTDTQHF.